These T cell receptor beta chains were read from a single sample in a study of cytomegalovirus exposure and HLA in healthy donors. Profiling relied on immunoSEQ multiplex PCR, and the TCRdb table lists in-frame clones only, not all of them. The table records about 69,000 clones, 76% of them present only once. Specimen: PBMCs. These receptors came from a man aged 18-30 years in good health and CMV-seronegative. The CDR3 runs from the conserved cysteine through the conserved F or W. D genes are given only for firm matches. Expanded clones are given a class, and other clones once, few, many or no size at all.

D gene	clone size	V gene	J gene	CDR3 DNA	CDR3 protein
TRBD1	-	TRBV4-1	TRBJ1-2	TGCGCCAGCAGCCAACTAAATACCAGGGGGCAAGGTGGCTACACCTTC	CASSQLNTRGQGGYTF
TRBD2	-	TRBV5-4	TRBJ2-3	TGTGCCAGCAGCTCCTCGGGGGGGGGAAGCACAGATACGCAGTATTTT	CASSSSGGGSTDTQYF
TRBD1	-	TRBV27	TRBJ2-1	TGTGCCAGCAGTTTCTTCAGGGGGCACGAGCAGTTCTTC	CASSFFRGHEQFF
-	few	TRBV6-1	TRBJ1-2	TGTGCCAGCAGTGAAGCCCCCGAACTCTATGGCTACACCTTC	CASSEAPELYGYTF
TRBD2	-	TRBV18	TRBJ2-1	TGTGCCAGCTCACCGCCCGGGACTAGCGATTACAATGAGCAGTTCTTC	CASSPPGTSDYNEQFF
TRBD1	-	TRBV18	TRBJ1-1	TGTGCCAGCTCACCACGTTCAGGGGGTTGGAACACTGAAGCTTTCTTT	CASSPRSGGWNTEAFF
TRBD1	-	TRBV15	TRBJ2-1	TGTGCCACCAGCAGAGATCCGACAGGGGGAAGGGGTGAGCAGTTCTTC	CATSRDPTGGRGEQFF
TRBD1	few	TRBV7-2	TRBJ1-2	TGTGCCAGCAGCTCGGGACAGGGGGCAGACTATGGCTACACCTTC	CASSSGQGADYGYTF
TRBD2	-	TRBV11-2	TRBJ2-3	TGTGCCAGCAGCTTAGTCCTAGCGGGAATTACGCAGTATTTT	CASSLVLAGITQYF
-	few	TRBV6-1	TRBJ1-2	TGTGCCAGCAGTGCAGGTTACTGGAGGGGCTACACCTTC	CASSAGYWRGYTF
TRBD1	-	TRBV7-9	TRBJ2-3	TGTGCCAGCAGCTATCCGGGACAGGGCCACACAGATACGCAGTATTTT	CASSYPGQGHTDTQYF
TRBD2	-	TRBV9	TRBJ2-3	TGTGCCAGCAGCGGGACCGGGTTAGGCGGGGGGGCCACAGATACGCAGTATTTT	CASSGTGLGGGATDTQYF
-	-	TRBV6-5	TRBJ1-2	TGTGCCAGCAGTTTAATTTGGGCTGGGGGGGAATATGGCTACACCTTC	CASSLIWAGGEYGYTF
TRBD2	-	TRBV7-6	TRBJ2-1	TGTGCCAGCAGCTTAGCTGGGACTAGCGGGGGCGATGAGCAGTTCTTC	CASSLAGTSGGDEQFF
TRBD2	-	TRBV6-1	TRBJ2-1	TGTGCCAGCAGAACCAGCGGGGGGGCTAGCAATGAGCAGTTCTTC	CASRTSGGASNEQFF
-	-	TRBV10-3	TRBJ2-1	TGTGCCATCAGTGAGTCCTATGAGCAGTTCTTC	CAISESYEQFF
-	few	TRBV11-3	TRBJ2-3	TGTGCCAGCAGCTTAGATGGGAGAGGCACAGATACGCAGTATTTT	CASSLDGRGTDTQYF